This record looks at one T cell receptor (beta chain) sequence and its context. Its antigen remains unidentified. No qualities accompany the bases; no much larger clone lies one base away. The library was made by RACE. Sequencing was carried out with a NextSeq 500. During library preparation, unique molecular identifiers were attached to individual cDNA molecules so that TCRs could be counted in a quantitative, reproducible way. Both TCR alpha and TCR beta chains were sequenced from each blood RNA sample. Concerning the study's data processing: A median of around 96,000 TCRs per sample was observed, with a range of roughly 20,000 to 750,000. V, J and CDR3 annotation of the TCR reads was performed with the Decombinator software suite. For the PS versus PT1 abundance plots, all samples were subsampled to the same number of TCRs (28,000). Expanded TCRs were defined as absent before sensitization and observed at least eight times at the 2-week time point. TCRdb trimmed the raw reads at Q25, called clones with MiXCR and kept productive beta chains. Each entry merges the rows of one CDR3 protein and shows their most common DNA and genes. TCRdb, not the authors, supplied the V and J calls. The sample table contains 180,000 or so distinct CDR3 sequences; only one count was recorded for around 30% of them. Jointly, the top ten make up 2.9% of the sample.

The data belong to a study of human T cells and chemical hapten exposure (dated by TCRdb to the early 2020s). About the study as a whole: For sensitization, 2% DPC in acetone was applied to a roughly 2 cm by roughly 2 cm area of upper inner arm skin. Throughout the approximately 24-week study period, patients were also given weekly therapeutic DPC doses on the scalp. Blood samples were taken from patients before sensitization (week 0) and at 2, 6 and about 24 weeks after DPC sensitization. Libraries were pooled for sequencing, and variation in per-sample TCR yields was attributed mainly to small differences in library volumes within the pool. Patch testing was done on the upper back using Finn chambers containing 0.01% DPC, and results were scored after 6 days according to International Contact Dermatitis Research Group standards. Alopecia areata with under or over 50% scalp involvement, alopecia totalis and alopecia universalis were represented in the patient cohort, which was mostly female. Blood for TCR sequencing was provided by twenty-nine alopecia patients at one to four time points (pre-sensitization, 2, 6 and 24 weeks). In alopecia patients, the study followed how the peripheral blood TCR repertoire changed in vivo over primary and secondary sensitization to diphenylcyclopropenone (DPC), a hapten.

Trimming costs V 0 bases and J 9 bases, and their ends lie 15 bases apart. Inclusive of the bounding cysteine and phenylalanine, the CDR3 is 15 residues long. Just the 45-base CDR3 DNA is kept, in frame starting at base 1. For CDR1 and CDR2, the germline V gene lists SGHTA and FQGNSA. Study-wide conclusions, independent of this receptor: Alopecia, a presumed autoimmune disease, was present in all patients, so the immune response of the patients might differ from that of healthy individuals. After repeated subsampling, changes were observed in the strength of the expansion versus patch-test correlation and in the threshold at which the correlation became significant. Expanded TCRs formed significantly more large CDR3 similarity clusters than pre-sensitization or healthy control sets, consistent with antigen-driven responses. Patch test score was positively correlated with the number of PT1 expanded TCRs, with significance at thresholds 8, 16 and 32 but not at 4. No change with DPC sensitization was found in the number of TCRs above 1 in 1000 frequency, and no evidence of global repertoire structure alterations was found.

Read against the paper, the sample's time point label means: pre-sensitization, week 0. In the paper's terms, the treatment or condition label means: therapeutic diphenylcyclopropenone sensitization with weekly scalp DPC. At each patch-test visit, blood was drawn before the patch test was applied. Patients were considered eligible if aged 18 to 70, diagnosed with alopecia and deemed suitable for DPC therapy, and patients were excluded if pregnant. Total RNA was extracted from unfractionated whole blood collected in Tempus Blood RNA tubes. The rearranged segments are TRBV7-2 and TRBJ2-1, with the D call tentatively TRBD1 or TRBD2, each fitting 5 bases. Here the sequenced sample was whole blood, taken in connection with sensitization to the hapten diphenylcyclopropenone (DPC). This sequence was found in a woman aged 25 to 39 with alopecia areata. Some clones in this sample may be carry-over from other donors' samples. The sequenced DNA: TGTGCCAGCAGCTTAGCTGGGTCCGGGGACGGTGAGCAGTTCTTC. Its translation is CASSLAGSGDGEQFF.